The rows below give T cell receptor beta chains drawn from one sample of a study of beta chain features in type 1 diabetes. Data came from immunoSEQ multiplex PCR; TCRdb stores just in-frame clones and leaves some out. The repertoire includes 110,000 to 150,000 clones, 6.9% of them detected once, and around 1.5% sits in the top ten. Source material: central memory CD4+ T cells from blood. These receptors all stem from a woman between 25 and 40 years old in good health. CDR3s include the opening cysteine and the closing phenylalanine or tryptophan. Where a row states a size, it is once, few, many or the class of an expanded clone; other rows omit it.

cdr3_aa clone_size v_call
CSVDLGAGTEAFF few TRBV29-1
CASSQGPRGGARGANVLTF NA TRBV4-2
CASTLEGYEQYF NA TRBV2
CASSNLGRTYEQYF NA TRBV19
CASSSDRGRGKLFF many TRBV7-2
CAWNPGSSGNTIYF many TRBV30
CASSSEGRDTDTQYF NA TRBV5-1
CASSLQHQGVQYF NA TRBV7-6
CAYGGSGSYEQYF NA TRBV28
CSVEKRRTGVYNEQFF NA TRBV29-1
CASSTLSEVAEAFF NA TRBV28
CASQRLGYGYTF few TRBV28
CASSLAQGGGYTF NA TRBV28
CASSIGLAANNEQFF few TRBV19
CSGGQGDYGYTF NA TRBV29-1
CASSWRAGAYNEQFF few TRBV28
CAWSVQETQYF many TRBV30
CASSYDTSSGNTIYF NA TRBV5-4
CASSPLETNQPQHF NA TRBV7-6
CSVEGSGNYEQYF few TRBV29-1
CASSLRTSGTYEQYF few TRBV28
CASSQVAGGNTEAFF few TRBV14
CASSLEAGGYTGELFF NA TRBV7-8
CASSPGQASTDTQYF many TRBV5-1
CASSLSMGGPHEQYF few TRBV28
CASSAGGLAGGIVGELFF few TRBV9
CASSPAGTSGFLPHF few TRBV18
CASSLAGDTQYF many TRBV28
CASSLGQADNQPQHF few TRBV18
CASSLLFGSNEKLFF few TRBV5-1
CASSPERESNEQFF NA TRBV18
CASSFQTSGVYEQYF few TRBV27
CASSFRAGADTQYF many TRBV28
CASSLGAGGFTYEQYF many TRBV7-2
CASSQDRAGELFF many TRBV4-3
CASSLQGQGPYGYTF few TRBV28